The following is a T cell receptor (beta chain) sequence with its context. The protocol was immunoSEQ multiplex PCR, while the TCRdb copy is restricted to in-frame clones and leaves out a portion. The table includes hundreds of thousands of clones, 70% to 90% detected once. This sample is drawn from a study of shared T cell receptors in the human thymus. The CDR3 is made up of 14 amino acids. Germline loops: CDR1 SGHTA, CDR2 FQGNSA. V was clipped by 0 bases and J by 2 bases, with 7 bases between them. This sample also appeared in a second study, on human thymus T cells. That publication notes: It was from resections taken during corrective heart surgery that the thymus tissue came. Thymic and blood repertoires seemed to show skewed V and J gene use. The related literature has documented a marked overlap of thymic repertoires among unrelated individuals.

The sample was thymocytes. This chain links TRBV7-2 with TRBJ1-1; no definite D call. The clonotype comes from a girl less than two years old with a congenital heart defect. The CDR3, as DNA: TGTGCCAGCAGCTTAGCGGGCATTAACACTGAAGCTTTCTTT. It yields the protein CASSLAGINTEAFF.